These T cell receptor beta chains were read from a single sample in a study of early T cells in non-severe SARS-CoV-2 infection. Each CDR3 protein gets one entry after TCRdb re-called the 5' RACE reads with MiXCR. The sample carries 48,000 or so distinct CDR3 sequences, roughly 6.1% recorded once. Sequencing used whole blood, obtained at baseline. These receptors were collected from an adult who was a healthcare worker with PCR-confirmed SARS-CoV-2 infection or an uninfected control (not recorded which). The CDR3 runs from the conserved cysteine through the conserved F or W. D genes are given only for firm matches. Clone size is not always given. Where it is, it says once, few, many or a class for expanded clones.

abundance	d_gene	j_gene	v_gene	CDR3aa	CDR3nt
-	-	TRBJ1-4	TRBV19	CATTKSGATNEKLFF	TGTGCCACCACGAAGTCAGGGGCAACTAATGAAAAACTGTTTTTT
few	TRBD2	TRBJ2-1	TRBV9	CASSVSGRDLGSYNEQFF	TGTGCCAGCAGCGTAAGCGGGAGAGATCTGGGATCCTACAATGAGCAGTTCTTC
few	-	TRBJ1-2	TRBV9	CASSRTWGYTF	TGTGCCAGCAGTAGGACGTGGGGCTACACCTTC
many	TRBD2	TRBJ2-7	TRBV20-1	CSASGGGLAIPEQYF	TGCAGTGCTAGCGGTGGGGGACTAGCCATCCCGGAGCAGTACTTC
many	-	TRBJ1-1	TRBV10-3	CAISAEGITEAFF	TGTGCCATCAGTGCGGAGGGTATCACTGAAGCTTTCTTT
many	-	TRBJ2-7	TRBV20-1	CSARDRDYSYEQYF	TGCAGTGCTAGAGATCGTGACTACTCCTACGAGCAGTACTTC
many	TRBD2	TRBJ2-7	TRBV7-3	CASSTIAGAEQYF	TGTGCCAGCAGCACCATAGCGGGAGCCGAGCAGTACTTC
many	-	TRBJ1-1	TRBV12-3/TRBV12-4	CASSLRGPLNTEAFF	TGTGCCAGCAGTTTAAGGGGCCCTCTGAACACTGAAGCTTTCTTT
many	TRBD1	TRBJ2-7	TRBV10-3	CAIRPGQPPDEQYF	TGTGCCATCAGACCGGGACAGCCCCCGGACGAGCAGTACTTC
-	-	TRBJ2-3	TRBV20-1	CSARSGRGGYAQYF	TGCAGTGCTAGATCGGGAAGGGGTGGATACGCGCAGTATTTT
many	-	TRBJ2-5	TRBV20-1	CSAAGLNMETQYF	TGCAGTGCGGCGGGCCTAAACATGGAGACCCAGTACTTC
many	TRBD1	TRBJ2-5	TRBV7-8	CASSLELVGGAKTQYF	TGTGCCAGCAGCTTAGAACTTGTAGGGGGCGCGAAGACCCAGTACTTC
many	TRBD2	TRBJ2-7	TRBV19	CASSMEASGRIHEQYF	TGTGCCAGTAGTATGGAAGCTAGCGGCAGGATCCACGAGCAGTACTTC